The 32 T cell receptor beta chains given below trace back to one sample, sequenced in a study of T-cell memory formation after mild COVID-19. TCRdb used MiXCR to reprocess the 5' RACE reads, holding one entry per CDR3 protein. The sample shows about 560,000 distinct CDR3 sequences, more than 15% of them seen only once. Sequenced input: PBMCs or a T cell subset sorted from them (not recorded which). The receptor source for this set is an adult woman who had mild COVID-19 (a few samples of this study predate the infection). Cell type and time point are not known.

This chain joins TRBV7-9 and TRBJ2-1, with 8 positions matching TRBD2. Trimming took 5 bases from V and 10 from J; bases not matched to a gene: 16. The CDR3 is 16 residues long. CDR1 is SEHNR, CDR2 FQNEAQ, per germline (reference sequence). The CDR3 nucleotides read TGTGCCAGCAGCCAACTACCGGGACTAGGAGTGGGCGAGCAGTTCTTC. Translated, it gives CASSQLPGLGVGEQFF.

The genes are TRBV7-9 and TRBJ2-1, with a tentative D call TRBD1 (6 bases). CDR3 length: 17 residues. Trimming shortened V by 5 bases and J by 0 bases, and 17 bases separated the two germline ends. Germline V CDR1 and CDR2: SEHNR, FQNEAQ (reference sequence). In DNA, the CDR3 is TGTGCCAGCAGCCCCCGTCCAGGGGATAACTCCTACAATGAGCAGTTCTTC. Amino acid sequence: CASSPRPGDNSYNEQFF.

This clonotype was counted a few times. V usage is TRBV12-3 or TRBV12-4 and J usage is TRBJ1-1, with no clear D. This CDR3 has 14 amino acids. V dropped 3 bases and J dropped 4 bases, with 12 bases sitting between them. In DNA form, the CDR3 reads TGTGCCAGCAGTTTCCTCCTGGAGGGCACTGAAGCTTTCTTT. As protein: CASSFLLEGTEAFF.

This chain connects TRBV4-1 to TRBJ2-7, with no clear D. CDR1 is MGHRA, CDR2 YSYEKL, per germline. The CDR3 has 14 residues. V lost 5 bases, J lost 0 bases, and 11 bases lay in between. CDR3 protein: CASSARSPSYEQYF. Here the CDR3 DNA reads TGCGCCAGCAGCGCACGCAGTCCCTCCTACGAGCAGTACTTC.

This clonotype came up a few times. The rearrangement uses TRBV30 and TRBJ2-5; 8 nucleotides align to TRBD2. J lost 1 base, V lost 3 bases, and 4 bases had no gene match. Germline CDR1 reads GTSNPN; CDR2 reads SVGIG (reference sequence). The CDR3 runs 14 residues. The CDR3: CAWSRLAIQETQYF. The DNA of the CDR3 is TGTGCCTGGAGCCGACTAGCGATCCAAGAGACCCAGTACTTC.

This chain connects TRBV19 to TRBJ1-1, with 9 bases aligning to TRBD1. The CDR3 sequence is 13 residues long. Germline V gives CDR1 LNHDA, CDR2 SQIVND (reference sequence). Trimming at V came to 7 bases and at J to 4 bases, leaving 4 bases not matched to a gene. This CDR3 is CASTRTGVTEAFF. CDR3 coding DNA: TGTGCCAGTACTCGGACAGGGGTCACTGAAGCTTTCTTT.

This clonotype showed up just once. The chain carries TRBV7-9 and TRBJ2-7, with 7 bases fitting TRBD1. The germline CDR1 and CDR2 sequences are SEHNR and FQNEAQ (reference sequence). The length of the CDR3 is 15 residues. V lost 1 base and J lost 3; bases outside the gene matches: 6. The CDR3 DNA reads TGTGCCAGCAGCTTAGGGCCCGGGACAGACTACGAGCAGTACTTC. Amino acids: CASSLGPGTDYEQYF.

In its sample, this clonotype was seen once. V is TRBV5-1 and J is TRBJ2-2, with D perhaps matching TRBD1 (6 bases). This CDR3 region has 15 residues. With 5 bases removed from V and 4 bases from J, the gap between germline ends came to 15 bases. Germline CDR1 reads SGHRS; CDR2 reads YFSETQ. The DNA for the CDR3 is TGCGCCAGCAGAAACATACAGGGAAGCACCGGGGAGCTGTTTTTT. It specifies CASRNIQGSTGELFF.

This chain connects TRBV29-1 to TRBJ2-7; 10 nucleotides agree with TRBD1. Germline V gives CDR1 SQVTM, CDR2 ANQGSEA. V lost 6 bases and J lost 3; bases outside the gene matches: 8. CDR3 length: 14 amino acids. CDR3 nucleotide sequence: TGCAGCGTCGCAGACAGGGGGCCCTTCTACGAGCAGTACTTC. As protein: CSVADRGPFYEQYF.

This clonotype was counted many times. V usage is TRBV7-2 and J usage is TRBJ2-7; 8 bases fit TRBD1. The CDR3 loop spans 17 amino acids. CDR1 and CDR2 (germline): SGHTA, FQGNSA. V shed 4 bases and J 2 bases; nucleotides not matched to a gene: 13. The CDR3 coding sequence is TGTGCCAGCAGCTCCGGAGGGGGACAGGTTCTCCCCTACGAGCAGTACTTC. This gives the protein CASSSGGGQVLPYEQYF.

This chain uses TRBV29-1 with TRBJ2-7; D possibly corresponds to TRBD2 (5 bases). Germline values: CDR1 SQVTM, CDR2 ANQGSEA. Trimming left V 6 bases short and J 3 bases short, with 12 bases between. The CDR3 runs to 12 residues. For the CDR3, the DNA is TGCAGCGTAGCCACGGGGTACTACGAGCAGTACTTC. It translates to CSVATGYYEQYF.

This clonotype was detected many times. J is TRBJ2-3 and V is TRBV4-1; no clear D gene. Germline CDR1 reads MGHRA; CDR2 reads YSYEKL. The V gene lost 4 bases and the J gene lost 3 bases, with 8 bases spanning the gap. This CDR3 contains 13 residues. The CDR3 region is CASSPGATDTQYF. The CDR3 DNA is TGCGCCAGCAGCCCAGGTGCGACAGATACGCAGTATTTT.

The chain recombines TRBV6-6 with TRBJ2-1; no clear D gene. The CDR3 sequence is 16 residues long. Trimming stripped 2 bases from V and 5 bases from J, with 16 bases between. Per germline, CDR1 MNHNY and CDR2 SVGAGI (reference sequence). In nucleotides, the CDR3 is TGTGCCAGCAGTTACCACCAACTTACGTTGCACAATGAGCAGTTCTTC. Its translation: CASSYHQLTLHNEQFF.

This clonotype was observed many times. The chain uses TRBV6-2 or TRBV6-3 and TRBJ1-1; D is possibly TRBD1 (5 bases). The CDR3 contains 13 residues. The V gene's germline CDR1 is MNHEY and CDR2 SVGEGT. Trimming stripped 6 bases from V and 1 base from J, with 9 bases between. The CDR3 is CASRGTANTEAFF. As DNA, the CDR3 is TGTGCCAGCAGGGGGACGGCGAACACTGAAGCTTTCTTT.

This clonotype was counted between two and nine times. The chain combines TRBV20-1 with TRBJ1-1; D perhaps matches TRBD1 (6 bases). The CDR3 is 15 amino acids. The V end lost 0 bases, the J end lost 6 bases, and 17 bases lay between the germline ends. CDR1 and CDR2 (germline): DFQATT, SNEGSKA (reference sequence). The CDR3: CSARDLGRGNPEAFF. The CDR3 DNA reads TGCAGTGCTAGAGATCTCGGCAGGGGTAACCCTGAAGCTTTCTTT.

This clonotype was seen more than once but under ten times. The chain couples TRBV14 to TRBJ2-6; D call uncertain. CDR3 length: 15 amino acids. V dropped 3 bases and J dropped 0 bases, with 6 bases sitting between them. Germline V gene sequence: CDR1 SGHDN, CDR2 FVKESK. CDR3 amino acids: CASSHDFSGANVLTF. DNA of the CDR3: TGTGCCAGCAGCCACGACTTCTCTGGGGCCAACGTCCTGACTTTC.

In this sample, this clonotype turned up many times. The J gene is TRBJ1-5, the V gene TRBV20-1; D remains unclear. The CDR3 length is 12 residues. The germline V gene has CDR1 DFQATT and CDR2 SNEGSKA (reference sequence). Trimming left V 7 bases short and J 7 bases short, with 14 bases between. The CDR3 DNA is TGCAGTGTTTCGGGGAGTAACCAGCCCCAGCATTTT. Translated: CSVSGSNQPQHF.

This clonotype has ten or more counts. The V and J genes are TRBV7-9 and TRBJ2-1, with 8 bases fitting TRBD2. Germline CDR1 is SEHNR and CDR2 is FQNEAQ (reference sequence). The J segment lost 1 base and the V segment lost 1 base, leaving 18 bases of the junction unmatched. The CDR3 length is 21 residues. CDR3 DNA: TGTGCCAGCAGCTTAGATCGCCCTAGCGGGCCCCGCACTGGGTCCTACAATGAGCAGTTCTTC. Translated, it gives CASSLDRPSGPRTGSYNEQFF.

Ten or more counts support this clonotype. DNA for the CDR3: TGTGCCAGCAGCGCACAGGGCACTGAAGCTTTCTTT. Its translation is CASSAQGTEAFF. The rearrangement joins TRBV5-5 to TRBJ1-1, with a possible D match to TRBD1 (6 bases). The V gene lost 4 bases and the J gene lost 4 bases, with 8 bases spanning the gap. CDR3 length equals 12 residues. The germline gives CDR1 SGHKS, CDR2 YYEKEE (reference sequence).

The J gene is TRBJ2-7, the V gene TRBV9; TRBD2 agrees at 7 bases. The J segment lost 5 bases and the V segment lost 2 bases, leaving 7 bases of the junction unmatched. Germline CDR1 SGDLS, CDR2 YYNGEE. There are 14 residues in the CDR3. The CDR3 nucleotides are TGTGCCAGCAGCGTCAGCGGGGCCGGGGACGAGCAGTACTTC. It yields the protein CASSVSGAGDEQYF. Variable domain in full (rest from reference TRBV9 and TRBJ2-7): DSGVTQTPKHLITATGQRVTLRCSPRSGDLSVYWYQQSLDQGLQFLIQYYNGEERAKGNILERFSAQQFPDLHSELNLSSLELGDSALYFCASSVSGAGDEQYFGPGTRLTVT.

V is TRBV27 and J is TRBJ2-7; D not resolved. V lost 8 bases to trimming and J lost 7 bases, with 9 bases between them. CDR3 length: 10 amino acids. Germline-derived CDR1 and CDR2 are MNHEY and SMNVEV (reference sequence). CDR3: CASGSREQYF. The CDR3 bases are TGTGCCAGCGGTTCTCGGGAGCAGTACTTC.

In its sample, this clonotype was seen a few times. CDR3 in DNA: TGTGCCAGCTGCCACAGGACAGGGGCCTTCAAGGGGGCCAACGTCCTGACTTTC. Its protein product is CASCHRTGAFKGANVLTF. V gene TRBV12-3 or TRBV12-4 combines with J gene TRBJ2-6, with 9 bases identical to TRBD1. V shed 8 bases and J 4 bases; nucleotides not matched to a gene: 15. The CDR3 sequence is 18 residues long.

This clonotype was detected only a few times. The chain has TRBV7-8 and TRBJ2-3; D not resolved. Between the trimmed V and J ends, which lost 1 base and 9 bases, there was a span of 14 bases. This CDR3 spans 14 amino acids. CDR1 and CDR2 (germline): SGHVS, FQNEAQ. CDR3 in amino acids: CASSLVVGSGTQYF. As DNA, the CDR3 is TGTGCCAGCAGCTTAGTGGTTGGGTCTGGCACGCAGTATTTT.

The V call is TRBV7-9, the J call TRBJ2-3; 7 bases map to TRBD2. With V trimmed by 5 bases and J by 4 bases, 9 bases remained unmatched. Germline CDR1 SEHNR, CDR2 FQNEAQ (reference sequence). The CDR3 has 15 amino acids. The CDR3 DNA sequence: TGTGCCAGCAGCCAGGGAGGGGCGGGGTCAGATACGCAGTATTTT. It is translated as CASSQGGAGSDTQYF.

This clonotype occurred once. This rearrangement joins TRBV23-1 to TRBJ1-5; D possibly corresponds to TRBD1 (6 bases). TRBV23-1 is sorted into the ORF group, with uncertain function. Deletions cut 4 bases from V and 6 bases from J, with 19 bases between. The length of the CDR3 is 16 residues. The CDR3 protein is CASSRDRTGSGQPQHF. The DNA for the CDR3 is TGCGCCAGCAGTCGAGACCGCACAGGGAGCGGTCAGCCCCAGCATTTT.

This clonotype was detected only a few times. The chain is built from TRBV5-1 and TRBJ2-2; D is unresolved. The germline V and J ends were trimmed by 4 bases and 5 bases, with 9 bases remaining between them. The CDR3 loop spans 13 amino acids. CDR1 SGHRS and CDR2 YFSETQ come from the germline V gene. This chain's CDR3 is CASSRDATGELFF. Here the CDR3 DNA reads TGCGCCAGCAGCAGAGATGCTACCGGGGAGCTGTTTTTT.

This clonotype was seen only once. This rearrangement joins TRBV5-1 to TRBJ2-5, with no clear D. This CDR3 is 11 amino acids long. V was pared by 0 bases and J by 10 bases, with 7 bases between. Germline lookup yields CDR1 SGHRS and CDR2 YFSETQ. The CDR3, as DNA: TGCGCCAGCAGCTTGGCCCGGGTCCAGTACTTC. This encodes CASSLARVQYF.

Only a few counts were recorded for this clonotype. The V gene is TRBV9, the J gene TRBJ2-7; TRBD2 matches 11 bases. V gave up 3 bases and J gave up 8 bases; unmatched junction bases: 22. The germline V gene encodes CDR1 SGDLS and CDR2 YYNGEE. The CDR3 spans 19 residues. CDR3 amino acids: CASSGPGGELGLAGHKQYF. The CDR3 nucleotides are TGTGCCAGCAGCGGCCCGGGGGGGGAACTCGGACTAGCGGGTCACAAGCAGTACTTC.

This clonotype turned up a few times. The chain joins TRBV7-9 to TRBJ2-2, with D maybe TRBD2 (6 bases). Germline V CDR1 and CDR2: SEHNR, FQNEAQ (reference sequence). This CDR3 contains 14 residues. V lost 9 bases and J 5 bases, leaving 16 bases between the germline ends. The CDR3 DNA follows: TGTGCCAGGGGCGAGACTAGTGGGACCGGGGAGCTGTTTTTT. Protein: CARGETSGTGELFF.

The chain combines TRBV7-2 with TRBJ2-3; D unclear. The V end lost 5 bases, the J end lost 2 bases, and 5 bases lay between the germline ends. The CDR3 length is 12 residues. Germline CDR1 SGHTA, CDR2 FQGNSA. CDR3 DNA sequence: TGTGCCAGCAGCCCCGTCACAGATACGCAGTATTTT. This encodes CASSPVTDTQYF.

The V call is TRBV7-9, the J call TRBJ2-7; 7 bases map to TRBD1. Germline CDR1 is SEHNR and CDR2 is FQNEAQ (reference sequence). The CDR3 totals 17 residues. Trimming removed 4 bases from V and 0 bases from J; junction bases left unmatched: 12. The DNA of the CDR3 is TGTGCCAGCAGCTCTAACCAGGGGGATAGGTCCTCCTACGAGCAGTACTTC. It is translated as CASSSNQGDRSSYEQYF.

This clonotype has a handful of counts. The CDR3 sequence is CASSEALPGGLYGYTF. In DNA form, the CDR3 reads TGTGCCAGCAGTGAAGCGCTTCCGGGAGGGCTATATGGCTACACCTTC. The chain recombines TRBV2 with TRBJ1-2; D gene uncertain. Trimming left V 0 bases short and J 5 bases short, with 16 bases between. CDR3 length equals 16 residues. Per the germline V gene, CDR1 is SNHLY and CDR2 is FYNNEI.